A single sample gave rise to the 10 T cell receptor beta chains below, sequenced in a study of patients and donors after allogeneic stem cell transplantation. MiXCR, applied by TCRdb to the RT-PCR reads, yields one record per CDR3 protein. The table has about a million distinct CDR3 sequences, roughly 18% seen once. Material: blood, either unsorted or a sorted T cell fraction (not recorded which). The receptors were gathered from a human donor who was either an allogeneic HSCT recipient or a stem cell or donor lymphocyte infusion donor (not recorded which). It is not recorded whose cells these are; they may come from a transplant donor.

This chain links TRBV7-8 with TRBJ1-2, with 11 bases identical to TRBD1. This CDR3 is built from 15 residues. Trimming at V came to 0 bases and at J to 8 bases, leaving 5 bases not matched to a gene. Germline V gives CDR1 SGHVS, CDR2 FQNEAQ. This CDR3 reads CASSLARTGGDGYTF. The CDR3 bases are TGTGCCAGCAGCTTAGCCCGGACAGGGGGCGACGGCTACACCTTC. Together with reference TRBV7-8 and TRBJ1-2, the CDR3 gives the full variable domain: GAGVSQSPRYKVAKRGQDVALRCDPISGHVSLFWYQQALGQGPEFLTYFQNEAQLDKSGLPSDRFFAERPEGSVSTLKIQRTQQEDSAVYLCASSLARTGGDGYTFGSGTRLTVV.

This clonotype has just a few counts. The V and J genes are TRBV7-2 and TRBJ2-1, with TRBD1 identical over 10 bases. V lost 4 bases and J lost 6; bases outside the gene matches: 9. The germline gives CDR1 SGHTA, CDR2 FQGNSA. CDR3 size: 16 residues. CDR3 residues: CASSSSRDRGGNEQFF. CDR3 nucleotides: TGTGCCAGCAGCTCAAGCCGGGACAGGGGAGGCAATGAGCAGTTCTTC.

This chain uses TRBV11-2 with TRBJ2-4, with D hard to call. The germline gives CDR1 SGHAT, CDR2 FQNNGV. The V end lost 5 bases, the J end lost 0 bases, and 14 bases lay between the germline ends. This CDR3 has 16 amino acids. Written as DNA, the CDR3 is TGTGCCAGCAGCCTCACCCGTGGGATAGCCAAAAACATTCAGTACTTC. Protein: CASSLTRGIAKNIQYF.

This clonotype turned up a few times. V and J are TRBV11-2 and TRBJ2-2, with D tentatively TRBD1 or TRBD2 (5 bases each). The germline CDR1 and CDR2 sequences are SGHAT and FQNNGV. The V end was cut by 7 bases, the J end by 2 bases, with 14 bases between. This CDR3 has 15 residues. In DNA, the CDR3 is TGTGCCAGCACCCCTGACAGACTAAACACCGGGGAGCTGTTTTTT. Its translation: CASTPDRLNTGELFF.

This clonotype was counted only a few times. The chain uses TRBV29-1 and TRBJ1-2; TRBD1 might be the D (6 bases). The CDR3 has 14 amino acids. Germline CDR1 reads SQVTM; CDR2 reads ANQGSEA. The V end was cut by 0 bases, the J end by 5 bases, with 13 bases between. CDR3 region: CSVEDQAGAYGYTF. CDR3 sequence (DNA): TGCAGCGTTGAAGATCAAGCAGGGGCATATGGCTACACCTTC.

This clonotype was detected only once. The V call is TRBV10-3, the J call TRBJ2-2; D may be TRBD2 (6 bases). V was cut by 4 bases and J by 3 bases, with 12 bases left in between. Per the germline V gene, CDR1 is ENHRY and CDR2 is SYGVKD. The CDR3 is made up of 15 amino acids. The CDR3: CAISVRDSDTGELFF. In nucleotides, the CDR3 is TGTGCCATCAGTGTCCGGGACTCCGACACCGGGGAGCTGTTTTTT.

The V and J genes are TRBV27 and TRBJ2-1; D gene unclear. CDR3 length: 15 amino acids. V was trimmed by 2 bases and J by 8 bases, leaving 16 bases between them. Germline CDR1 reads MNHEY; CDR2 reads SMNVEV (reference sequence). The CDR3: CASSLISNPSHEQFF. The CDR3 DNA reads TGTGCCAGCAGTTTAATCTCGAACCCTTCCCATGAGCAGTTCTTC.

The CDR3 region is CASRTGGRNQPQHF. CDR3 DNA: TGTGCCAGCAGGACAGGGGGCCGCAATCAGCCCCAGCATTTT. The V call is TRBV6-1, the J call TRBJ1-5; 10 nucleotides line up with TRBD1. Germline CDR1 reads MNHNS; CDR2 reads SASEGT. V gave up 6 bases and J gave up 2 bases; unmatched junction bases: 1. This CDR3 comprises 14 residues.

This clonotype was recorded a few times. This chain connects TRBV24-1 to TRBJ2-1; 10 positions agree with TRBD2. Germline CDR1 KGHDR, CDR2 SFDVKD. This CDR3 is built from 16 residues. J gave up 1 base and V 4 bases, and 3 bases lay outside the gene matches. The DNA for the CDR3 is TGTGCCACCAGTGAAAGAGCGGGGGGGTCCTACAATGAGCAGTTCTTC. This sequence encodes CATSERAGGSYNEQFF.

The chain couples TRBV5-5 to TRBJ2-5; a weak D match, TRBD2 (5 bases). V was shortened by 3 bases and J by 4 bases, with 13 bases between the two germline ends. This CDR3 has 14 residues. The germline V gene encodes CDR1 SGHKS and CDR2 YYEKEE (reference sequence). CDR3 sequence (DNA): TGTGCCAGCAGCTCTTATTGGGCGGGAGAGACCCAGTACTTC. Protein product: CASSSYWAGETQYF.